This T cell receptor (beta chain) was identified during a study of shared clonotypes between healthy human individuals. General study points: On the whole, naive subsets had larger estimated richness than memory subsets had.

Investigators spread the genomic DNA of each subset evenly over several immunoSEQ plates. Only in-frame clones appear in the TCRdb table, and some are missing; sequencing was by immunoSEQ multiplex PCR. The data hold 800,000 to 1,200,000 clones, with around 82% observed a single time. Comment on this clone: No antigen is known for it.

In germline, CDR1 is LNHDA, CDR2 SQIVND (reference sequence). The CDR3 has 16 residues. The germline V and J ends were trimmed by 1 base and 5 bases, with 18 bases remaining between them. The rearrangement uses TRBV19 and TRBJ2-7, with D possibly TRBD2 on 6 matching bases. The origin of this receptor is a young man in good health. Some clones in this sample may be carry-over from other donors' samples. Sequencing input: memory CD4+ T cells from PBMCs. Subset denoted: CD45RA-negative fraction. The CDR3 nucleotides read TGTGCCAGTAGTATAGCGCGGGGAGTATCGGGTCACGAGCAGTACTTC. Translated: CASSIARGVSGHEQYF.